This TCR beta chain was recovered during a study of a mutant IDH1 vaccine in newly diagnosed glioma (TCRdb year 2021). With regard to the full study: In the chemotherapy-containing groups, vaccination started alongside temozolomide cycles, whereas in patients who had radiotherapy alone it started 4-6 weeks after radiotherapy. For exploratory analyses, longitudinal TCRB deep sequencing was carried out in about two dozen treated patients wherever samples were available. Of the 32 patients who were treated, approximately 60% were male and around 40% were female, and the mean age was about 37 years. Peripheral blood samples were drawn at six visits, namely V03 (baseline), V05, V07, V10, V12 and V13. The week-35 safety follow-up was designated visit V12, and the week-47 end of study was designated visit V13. Prior to enrollment, patients had been given standard therapy consisting of radiotherapy alone, temozolomide alone, or radiochemotherapy with temozolomide, with the combination given to most patients. What the study reported, not specific to this receptor: The authors noted that analyses of patient blood samples could not be reproduced because of sample limitations. PBMC samples for TCRB deep sequencing were selected based on availability. Across multiple MHC alleles, vaccine-induced immune responses were seen in 90% to 95% of patients. Pseudoprogression appeared unrelated to alterations in the top peripheral T cell clonotypes detected by TCRB sequencing.

Interpreted using the paper, the time point label stands for: week 47, end of study. Each vaccine dose, consisting of 300 ug of a 20-mer mutant IDH1 peptide in Montanide, was administered subcutaneously with topical imiquimod. Patients received eight vaccinations in weeks 1, 3, 5, 7, 11, 15, 19 and 23, corresponding to visits V03 through V10. Newly diagnosed WHO grade 3 or 4 IDH1-mutant astrocytomas showing loss of nuclear ATRX were present in the donors. The samples were drawn from NOA16, a multicentre, single-arm, open-label phase I trial in Germany that tested a mutant IDH1 peptide vaccine in humans for the first time. Genomic DNA for TCRB sequencing was extracted from EDTA blood using the DNeasy Blood and Tissue Kit. Details on this clone: What antigen it recognizes has not been identified. Per-nucleotide qualities are absent, and no much larger clonotype sits a single base away.

V trim: 0 bases; J trim: 2 bases; unmatched bases: 4. CDR1 and CDR2, per the germline V gene (reference sequence), are SEHNR and FQNEAQ. From the cysteine up to the phenylalanine, the CDR3 has a length of 17 residues. Only the CDR3 part of the read is kept: 51 bases, read in frame from the first base. The library was generated by the immunoSEQ multiplex PCR assay. Rearranged TCR beta chain sequences were amplified with the hsTCRB Kit following the manufacturer's protocol. An Illumina MiSeq was used to sequence the TCRB libraries. From the authors' description of their analysis: Demultiplexing, trimming and gene mapping were performed with the kit vendor's proprietary platform. The source is immuneACCESS, and TCRdb retained only in-frame sequences with V and J called. Part of the clones is not carried over; for the studies checked, unresolved V genes explain less than half of this, and the remainder is unexplained. The V and J calls and clone size were taken over from that table, and D and trimming were inferred from the DNA. This sample lists some 31,000 clones; around 82% were detected once. Jointly, the top ten make up roughly 30% of the sample.

Recombination joined TRBV7-9 with TRBJ2-1; 10 of the junction bases match TRBD2. The source material was PBMCs, sampled from a glioma patient whose treatment included an IDH1 peptide vaccine. This receptor was identified in a man aged 30 to 39 with glioma. The CDR3 has the sequence CASSLALAGVPYNEQFF. The nucleotide sequence is TGTGCCAGCAGCTTAGCCCTAGCGGGGGTTCCCTACAATGAGCAGTTCTTC.